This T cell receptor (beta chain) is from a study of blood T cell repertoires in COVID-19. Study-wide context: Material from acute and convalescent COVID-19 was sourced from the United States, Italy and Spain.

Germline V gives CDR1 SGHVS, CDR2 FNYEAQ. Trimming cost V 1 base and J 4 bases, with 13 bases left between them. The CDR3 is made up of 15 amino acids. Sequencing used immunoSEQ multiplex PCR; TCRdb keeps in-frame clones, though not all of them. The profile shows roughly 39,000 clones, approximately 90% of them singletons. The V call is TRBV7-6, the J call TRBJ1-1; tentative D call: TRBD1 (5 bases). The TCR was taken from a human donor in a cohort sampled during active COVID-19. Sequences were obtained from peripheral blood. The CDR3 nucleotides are TGTGCCAGCAGCTTAGAGGTTGGGGGGGGCACTGAAGCTTTCTTT. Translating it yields CASSLEVGGGTEAFF. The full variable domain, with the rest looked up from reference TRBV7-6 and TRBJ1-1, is GAGVSQSPRYKVTKRGQDVALRCDPISGHVSLYWYRQALGQGPEFLTYFNYEAQQDKSGLPNDRFSAERPEGSISTLTIQRTEQRDSAMYRCASSLEVGGGTEAFFGQGTRLTVV.